This T cell receptor beta chain was sequenced during a study of cytomegalovirus exposure and HLA in healthy donors. In nominal health when sampled, donors likely had unrecorded immune exposures nonetheless. CDR3 length: 17 residues. Trimming took 3 bases from V and 7 from J, leaving 22 bases between them. Germline V gives CDR1 SGHVS, CDR2 FNYEAQ. General study results and limits: Some V segments could not be told apart, so they were left out, TRBV6-2 and TRBV6-3 among them. The study put 150 to 200 TCR beta chains on its list as cytomegalovirus-associated. What was likely a sequencing artifact was a cluster of highly shared sequence variants.

Worth noting for this clone: What it recognizes is unknown.

Use of 60 Vbeta and 13 Jbeta primers characterized the PCR. Measured with immunoSEQ multiplex PCR; TCRdb has only the in-frame clones, and not every one. The data show some 130,000 clones, 80% seen once. The sequenced sample was PBMCs. The chain couples TRBV7-6 to TRBJ2-4; D might be TRBD1 (7 bases). The sequence came from a man aged 25-45 years in good health and CMV-seronegative. The CDR3 nucleotides read TGTGCCAGCAGCTTGGCCGGGACTCCTAGGGACAGCAACATTCAGTACTTC. The encoded protein is CASSLAGTPRDSNIQYF.